These 15 T cell receptor beta chains were sequenced from one sample in a study of T cells in women clearing cervical HPV infection. The protocol was immunoSEQ multiplex PCR, while the TCRdb copy is restricted to in-frame clones and leaves out a portion. The sample holds around 30,000 clones. Sequencing used blood buffy coat. Every receptor here comes from a woman aged 18 to 75 with a cervical HPV16 infection that either progressed to CIN3+ or cleared (not recorded which).

Comments on this clone: The missing CDR3 end, 3 residues past where the read stops, is filled in from the germline J gene. The chain couples TRBV6-1 to TRBJ2-3, with D maybe TRBD1 (5 bases). Germline V lookup: CDR1 MNHNS, CDR2 SASEGT. This CDR3 contains 14 residues. This CDR3 reads CASSEGRVRETQYF. The CDR3 bases that were read are TGTGCCAGCAGTGAAGGCAGGGTCCGTGAGACG.

As to this clone: The sequence runs out 3 residues before the end of the CDR3; the remainder is reconstructed from the germline J gene. V and J are TRBV5-8 and TRBJ2-2, with D possibly being TRBD1 (6 bases). Germline V gives CDR1 SGHTS, CDR2 YDEGEE. The CDR3 runs 13 residues. The sequenced CDR3 bases are TGTGCCAGCAGCGGGGGCCTAAATGAAAAG. The encoded protein is CASSGGLNEK. The whole CDR3 sequence is CASSGGLNEKLFF. Complete variable domain (other parts from reference TRBV5-8 and TRBJ2-2): EAGVTQSPTHLIKTRGQQATLRCSPISGHTSVYWYQQALGLGLQFLLWYDEGEERNRGNFPPRFSGRQFPNYSSELNVNALELEDSALYLCASSGGLNEKLFFGEGSRLTVL.

Regarding this clone: The missing CDR3 end, 3 residues past where the read stops, is filled in from the germline J gene. The rearrangement links TRBV10-3 to TRBJ2-5; tentatively, D is TRBD2 (6 bases). The CDR3 sequence is 14 residues long. CDR1 is ENHRY and CDR2 is SYGVKD in the germline V gene. The CDR3 is CAISRGSLTDTQYF. The CDR3 bases that were read are TGTGCCATCAGTCGGGGGTCCCTCACAGATACC.

Note on this clone: The CDR3 extends 3 residues past the end of the read, so its final part is completed from the germline J gene. The chain is built from TRBV6-7 and TRBJ2-7, with TRBD1 matching 8 bases. Being an ORF, TRBV6-7 has a function that is uncertain. The length of the CDR3 is 17 residues. The trim removed 0 bases at V and 2 bases at J, leaving 9 bases unmatched. The sequenced part of the CDR3 DNA is TGTGCCAGCAGTTACTCCGATCGGGACAGGAAACCCTACGAG. Translation gives CASSYSDRDRKPYE. The entire CDR3 protein reads CASSYSDRDRKPYEQYF.

As to this clone: The CDR3 extends 3 residues past the end of the read, so its final part is completed from the germline J gene. The V and J genes are TRBV20-1 and TRBJ2-4; 7 bases match TRBD2. V was clipped by 0 bases and J by 7 bases; unmatched bases: 3. Germline V lookup: CDR1 DFQATT, CDR2 SNEGSKA (reference sequence). The CDR3 runs to 13 residues. The sequenced CDR3 bases are TGCAGTGCTAGAGATCCAGCGGGGAACATT. This encodes CSARDPAGNI. The whole CDR3 sequence reads CSARDPAGNIQYF.

In the case of this clone: The read stops 3 residues short of the end of the CDR3; the missing end is completed from the germline J gene. This chain joins TRBV20-1 and TRBJ1-3; D perhaps matches TRBD1 (6 bases). This CDR3 is 15 amino acids long. Germline V gene data show CDR1 as DFQATT and CDR2 as SNEGSKA (reference sequence). V dropped 6 bases and J dropped 2 bases, with 17 bases sitting between them. The CDR3 spells CSAHHPDSPGNTIYF. CDR3 bases read: TGCAGTGCCCATCACCCGGACAGCCCTGGAAACACC.

For this clone: Sequencing ends 3 residues short of the CDR3 end; the germline J gene provides the rest. The rearrangement links TRBV30 to TRBJ1-1; TRBD1 agrees at 7 bases. From germline, CDR1 is GTSNPN and CDR2 SVGIG (reference sequence). The CDR3 has 16 residues. V trimming: 8 bases; J trimming: 3 bases; junction bases outside the gene matches: 18. The CDR3 spells CAVRVSLEGQYTEAFF. The covered CDR3 bases are TGTGCCGTGAGAGTGAGTTTAGAGGGACAGTACACTGAA.

A note on this clone: The read finishes 3 residues shy of the CDR3 end, and the germline J gene is used to complete it. The chain is built from TRBV20-1 and TRBJ2-3; 7 bases map to TRBD1. Per the germline V gene, CDR1 is DFQATT and CDR2 is SNEGSKA (reference sequence). CDR3 length: 13 amino acids. CDR3 in amino acids: CSALTGIQETQYF. The CDR3 bases that were read are TGCAGTGCTCTGACAGGGATTCAGGAGACG.

A remark on this clone: The CDR3 end lies 3 residues beyond the end of the read and is filled in from the germline J gene. V gene TRBV10-3 combines with J gene TRBJ1-5; the D gene is possibly TRBD1 (5 bases). V was shortened by 10 bases and J by 1 base, with 14 bases between the two germline ends. Germline assignment: CDR1 ENHRY and CDR2 SYGVKD. The CDR3 has 14 amino acids. CDR3 loop: CATGVGVSNQPQHF. The DNA read from the CDR3 is TGTGCCACGGGGGTTGGGGTGAGCAATCAGCCC.

Remarks on this clone: The read terminates 3 residues before the CDR3 end, so the remaining end is supplied by the germline J gene. This rearrangement joins TRBV3-1 (or the pseudogene TRBV3-2) to TRBJ1-5; 7 positions match TRBD1. Germline CDR1 and CDR2: LGHDT and YNNKEL (reference sequence). Germline trimming cut 5 bases from V and 5 bases from J; bases unmatched to any gene: 9. The CDR3 contains 15 residues. The CDR3 is CASSYYRGGDQPQHF. The DNA read from the CDR3 is TGTGCCAGCAGCTATTACAGGGGCGGGGATCAGCCC.

By frequency, this clone registers medium-sized (0.01 to 0.1%). The read ends 3 residues early relative to the CDR3; the germline J gene fills the gap. The chain uses TRBV20-1 and TRBJ2-1; 9 nucleotides agree with TRBD2. The length of the CDR3 is 16 residues. The V gene's germline CDR1 is DFQATT and CDR2 SNEGSKA (reference sequence). Trimming cost V 6 bases and J 2 bases; bases outside gene matches: 11. The sequenced CDR3 bases are TGCAGTGCAGCTGCCGGAGCGGGGGGACCCTACAATGAG. Translating it yields CSAAAGAGGPYNE. The whole CDR3 sequence reads CSAAAGAGGPYNEQFF.

With regard to this clone: Read sequence stops 3 residues before the CDR3 end, and the germline J gene provides the missing end. The chain couples TRBV2 to TRBJ2-5, with D possibly being TRBD2 (5 bases). Germline CDR1 is SNHLY and CDR2 is FYNNEI. The CDR3 runs 11 residues. The covered CDR3 bases are TGTGCCAGCAGGGAGGCGGGTACC. Translated, it gives CASREAGT. The full CDR3 sequence reads CASREAGTQYF.

About this clone: With the read ending 3 residues before the CDR3 end, the germline J gene is used to fill in that end. The identical CDR3 is also encoded by other nucleotide sequences in the sample. The chain links TRBV5-1 to TRBJ1-3; D might be TRBD1 (5 bases). Germline V lookup: CDR1 SGHRS, CDR2 YFSETQ. V was trimmed by 5 bases and J by 1 base, leaving 10 bases between them. This CDR3 is 14 amino acids long. The sequenced CDR3 bases are TGCGCCAGCAGTGGGGGGAGTTCTGGAAACACC. This translates into CASSGGSSGNT. The CDR3, in full, reads CASSGGSSGNTIYF.

Comments on this clone: The read comes to an end 3 residues before the CDR3 does, leaving the germline J gene to fill in the end. This chain connects TRBV30 to TRBJ2-7, with a weak D call TRBD1 (5 bases). Trimming pared 3 bases from V and 6 bases from J, leaving 21 bases between. The CDR3 is 15 amino acids. Germline values: CDR1 GTSNPN, CDR2 SVGIG (reference sequence). This chain's CDR3 is CAWRPNQGVGSEQYF. The CDR3 bases that were read are TGTGCCTGGAGGCCCAATCAGGGTGTGGGAAGCGAG.

Worth noting for this clone: The read finishes 3 residues shy of the CDR3 end, and the germline J gene is used to complete it. The V gene is TRBV20-1, the J gene TRBJ2-1; the match to TRBD2 covers 9 bases. The germline gives CDR1 DFQATT, CDR2 SNEGSKA (reference sequence). The CDR3 covers 14 residues. Trimming took 6 bases from V and 4 from J; bases not matched to a gene: 7. The CDR3 sequence is CSAAAGGLYNEQFF. The CDR3 DNA, read in part, is TGCAGTGCAGCCGCGGGGGGGCTTTACAATGAG.